This passage covers 30 T cell receptor beta chains from one sample sequenced in a study of blood T cell repertoires in COVID-19. Assay: immunoSEQ multiplex PCR; the TCRdb copy retains only in-frame clones and omits some. The sample consists of tens of thousands of clones, around 80% of them appearing once. The specimen was peripheral blood. These TCRs come from a human donor in a cohort sampled during active COVID-19.

J is TRBJ2-5 and V is TRBV10-1; TRBD2 matches 7 bases. Germline CDR1 WNHNN, CDR2 SYGVQD (reference sequence). Trimming took 6 bases from V and 0 from J; bases not matched to a gene: 7. This CDR3 comprises 15 residues. Written as DNA, the CDR3 is TGCGCCAGCAGAGCCGGGACTACCTACCAAGAGACCCAGTACTTC. It codes for CASRAGTTYQETQYF.

The chain is built from TRBV20-1 and TRBJ1-1; possibly TRBD1 for D (5 bases). Trimming took off 3 bases at V and 4 bases at J, with 9 bases between the two ends. The CDR3 sequence is 12 residues long. From germline, CDR1 is DFQATT and CDR2 SNEGSKA (reference sequence). Written as DNA, the CDR3 is TGCAGTGCTAGTACCCAGGGCACTGAAGCTTTCTTT. It encodes CSASTQGTEAFF.

The rearrangement uses TRBV7-9 and TRBJ2-2; perhaps TRBD2 as D (6 bases). The CDR3 runs 14 residues. From germline, CDR1 is SEHNR and CDR2 FQNEAQ (reference sequence). The germline V and J ends were trimmed by 10 bases and 6 bases, with 18 bases remaining between them. The CDR3 sequence: CATGGTLQPGELFF. CDR3 DNA: TGTGCCACCGGTGGGACTCTTCAACCCGGGGAGCTGTTTTTT.

The chain couples TRBV27 to TRBJ2-7; 10 bases fit TRBD2. This CDR3 is 17 amino acids long. V gave up 4 bases and J gave up 0 bases; unmatched junction bases: 9. Germline V gives CDR1 MNHEY, CDR2 SMNVEV (reference sequence). The CDR3 bases are TGTGCCAGCAGTTCCCCTGTCAGCGGGAGGGTCTCCTACGAGCAGTACTTC. Translated: CASSSPVSGRVSYEQYF.

V is TRBV7-2 and J is TRBJ1-2; perhaps TRBD1 as D (5 bases). The CDR3 extends over 14 amino acids. CDR1 is SGHTA and CDR2 is FQGNSA in the germline V gene. Trimming stripped 10 bases from V and 2 bases from J, with 17 bases between. In DNA, the CDR3 is TGTGCCATCACCCGGGGGGTGGGAAACTATGGCTACACCTTC. Protein: CAITRGVGNYGYTF.

The gene calls are TRBV4-2 and TRBJ2-1, with 8 positions matching TRBD2. V was pared by 3 bases and J by 4 bases, with 8 bases of the junction left unmatched. Looked up from germline, CDR1 is LGHNA and CDR2 is YNFKEQ. This CDR3 has 16 amino acids. The CDR3 loop is CASSQEPGGLYNEQFF. CDR3 in DNA: TGTGCCAGCAGCCAGGAACCGGGGGGGTTGTACAATGAGCAGTTCTTC.

This sequence joins TRBV3-1 (or the pseudogene TRBV3-2) and TRBJ2-1, with a weak D call TRBD1 (6 bases). Germline CDR1 reads LGHDT; CDR2 reads YNNKEL (reference sequence). This CDR3 region has 15 residues. V shed 4 bases and J shed 0 bases, with 10 bases lying between them. CDR3 nucleotides: TGTGCCAGCAGCCGGACAGATCTCTCCTACAATGAGCAGTTCTTC. It translates to CASSRTDLSYNEQFF.

The chain carries TRBV5-1 and TRBJ2-3, with TRBD2 matching 7 bases. Trimming removed 4 bases from V and 7 bases from J; junction bases left unmatched: 15. Germline-derived CDR1 and CDR2 are SGHRS and YFSETQ. This CDR3 comprises 16 residues. The CDR3 protein is CASSPGERGPSYTQYF. CDR3 nucleotides: TGCGCCAGCAGCCCGGGGGAGCGGGGCCCCAGTTATACGCAGTATTTT.

The chain couples TRBV19 to TRBJ1-1; D gene ambiguous. The CDR3 is 13 residues long. Germline loops: CDR1 LNHDA, CDR2 SQIVND (reference sequence). Trimming shortened V by 3 bases and J by 3 bases, and 8 bases separated the two germline ends. The DNA for the CDR3 is TGTGCCAGTAGTATTGTCGGGGACACTGAAGCTTTCTTT. This sequence encodes CASSIVGDTEAFF.

J is TRBJ2-7 and V is TRBV5-1; D might be TRBD2 (6 bases). V gave up 4 bases and J gave up 6 bases, with 20 bases separating them. Germline CDR1 and CDR2: SGHRS and YFSETQ. The CDR3 covers 15 residues. CDR3 loop: CASSLAGRGSGEQYF. In nucleotides, the CDR3 is TGCGCCAGCAGCCTAGCAGGACGGGGGTCAGGCGAGCAGTACTTC.

This clone was seen once. The chain carries TRBV7-2 and TRBJ2-2, with D possibly TRBD2 on 6 matching bases. Deletions cut 1 base from V and 4 bases from J, with 13 bases between. Germline assignment: CDR1 SGHTA and CDR2 FQGNSA. The CDR3 spans 16 residues. CDR3 residues: CASSLVGGSGTGELFF. The CDR3 nucleotides read TGTGCCAGCAGCTTAGTTGGGGGGAGTGGCACCGGGGAGCTGTTTTTT.

The J gene is TRBJ1-2, the V gene TRBV4-2, with 8 positions matching TRBD1. This CDR3 is built from 17 residues. The V segment lost 5 bases and the J segment 5 bases; nucleotides outside the gene matches: 16. Germline V gives CDR1 LGHNA, CDR2 YNFKEQ. DNA of the CDR3: TGTGCCAGCAGCACCTTGACAGGGGAGGTAGTAACGTATGGCTACACCTTC. Amino acids: CASSTLTGEVVTYGYTF.

This clone has just a few counts. This chain uses TRBV28 with TRBJ2-3, with 7 bases matching TRBD2. The CDR3 sequence is 16 residues long. CDR1 and CDR2 from the germline V gene are MDHEN and SYDVKM. V shed 6 bases, J shed 2 bases, and the junction held 11 bases outside the gene matches. The CDR3 DNA is TGTGCCAGCAGCTATCCTCGGGGGGTCCCCACAGATACGCAGTATTTT. It translates to CASSYPRGVPTDTQYF.

The V and J genes are TRBV7-8 and TRBJ2-3, with a weak D call TRBD2 (5 bases). CDR3 length: 15 residues. Germline V CDR1 and CDR2: SGHVS, FQNEAQ. The V end lost 5 bases, the J end lost 2 bases, and 14 bases lay between the germline ends. The CDR3 here is CASSLWSSDTDTQYF. The CDR3 DNA follows: TGTGCCAGCAGCCTCTGGAGTAGCGACACAGATACGCAGTATTTT. The full variable domain, in which reference TRBV7-8 and TRBJ2-3 provide the parts outside the CDR3, is GAGVSQSPRYKVAKRGQDVALRCDPISGHVSLFWYQQALGQGPEFLTYFQNEAQLDKSGLPSDRFFAERPEGSVSTLKIQRTQQEDSAVYLCASSLWSSDTDTQYFGPGTRLTVL.

The V gene is TRBV9, the J gene TRBJ1-1, with D uncertain. The CDR3 loop spans 15 amino acids. The V end was cut by 4 bases, the J end by 4 bases, with 17 bases between. Germline V gene lookup returns CDR1 SGDLS and CDR2 YYNGEE. CDR3 sequence: CASSPLFEGPTEAFF. The CDR3, as DNA: TGTGCCAGCAGCCCATTGTTCGAGGGTCCCACTGAAGCTTTCTTT.

The chain uses TRBV7-2 and TRBJ2-3; D is ambiguous. The CDR3 sequence is 16 residues long. The V and J ends lost 0 bases and 2 bases respectively, with 12 bases between them. Germline loops: CDR1 SGHTA, CDR2 FQGNSA. CDR3 in amino acids: CASSLAGRPHTDTQYF. CDR3 coding DNA: TGTGCCAGCAGCTTAGCGGGCAGGCCCCACACAGATACGCAGTATTTT.

V and J are TRBV13 and TRBJ2-3, with 11 bases fitting TRBD2. Germline values: CDR1 PRHDT, CDR2 FYEKMQ (reference sequence). This CDR3 spans 18 amino acids. V lost 0 bases to trimming and J lost 0 bases; unmatched junction nucleotides: 5. CDR3 sequence reads: CASSLGMGLAASTDTQYF. As DNA, the CDR3 is TGTGCCAGCAGCTTAGGAATGGGACTAGCGGCTAGCACAGATACGCAGTATTTT.

This clone occurred a few times. This chain connects TRBV18 to TRBJ1-2, with 10 bases aligning to TRBD1. With V trimmed by 0 bases and J by 5 bases, 12 bases remained unmatched. CDR1 is KGHSH and CDR2 is LQKENI in the germline V gene. The CDR3 consists of 18 residues. CDR3 region: CASSPPRDRGKQGYGYTF. The CDR3 DNA reads TGTGCCAGCTCACCACCAAGGGACAGGGGAAAACAAGGATATGGCTACACCTTC.

V usage is TRBV2 and J usage is TRBJ2-5; 12 bases are a match to TRBD1. CDR3 size: 13 residues. J gave up 9 bases and V 3 bases, and 2 bases lay outside the gene matches. Germline V gene data show CDR1 as SNHLY and CDR2 as FYNNEI. CDR3 protein: CASSEGQGAAQYF. Written as DNA, the CDR3 is TGTGCCAGCAGTGAGGGACAGGGGGCCGCCCAGTACTTC.

This chain links TRBV9 with TRBJ2-7; D is perhaps TRBD1 (5 bases). Germline assignment: CDR1 SGDLS and CDR2 YYNGEE. This CDR3 has 11 amino acids. CDR3 nucleotide sequence: TGTGCCAGCAGCGTTCTAAGGGGCGATGATGTC. Encoded protein: CASSVLRGDDV.

The chain links TRBV4-3 to TRBJ2-3, with TRBD2 as a possible D gene (6 bases). Germline assignment: CDR1 LGHNA and CDR2 YSLEER. Between the trimmed V and J ends, which lost 1 base and 0 bases, there was a span of 8 bases. The CDR3 is 15 residues long. This CDR3 reads CASSQAGVSTDTQYF. Written as DNA, the CDR3 is TGCGCCAGCAGCCAAGCGGGAGTTAGCACAGATACGCAGTATTTT.

The V call is TRBV7-2, the J call TRBJ2-3; 12 bases match TRBD2. Unmatched junction bases numbered 7, after V lost 0 bases and J lost 6 bases. Germline values: CDR1 SGHTA, CDR2 FQGNSA. The CDR3 has 17 residues. The CDR3 DNA is TGTGCCAGCAGCTTAGCGCCCCTAGCGGGAGGGAGGGATACGCAGTATTTT. Translated: CASSLAPLAGGRDTQYF.

J is TRBJ2-1 and V is TRBV11-2; D not resolved. CDR1 and CDR2 from the germline V gene are SGHAT and FQNNGV. CDR3 length: 12 amino acids. V dropped 5 bases and J dropped 8 bases, with 10 bases sitting between them. The CDR3 DNA reads as TGTGCCAGCAGCCCCCTCCCGGATGAGCAGTTCTTC. Residues: CASSPLPDEQFF.

The CDR3 sequence: CSVVNWLDRGPNTEAFF. The DNA for the CDR3 is TGCAGCGTTGTTAATTGGTTGGACAGGGGTCCGAACACTGAAGCTTTCTTT. The chain has TRBV29-1 and TRBJ1-1, with 9 nucleotides matching TRBD1. CDR3 length: 17 residues. In germline, CDR1 is SQVTM, CDR2 ANQGSEA. Trimming took 4 bases from V and 1 from J; bases not matched to a gene: 13.

The chain combines TRBV6-5 with TRBJ1-6; perhaps TRBD1 as D (5 bases). The CDR3 sequence is 13 residues long. The germline V gene has CDR1 MNHEY and CDR2 SVGAGI. V lost 0 bases to trimming and J lost 10 bases, with 7 bases between them. CDR3 nucleotide sequence: TGTGCCAGCAGTTACTCCGACAGATCACCCCTCCACTTT. Amino acids: CASSYSDRSPLHF.

The gene calls are TRBV19 and TRBJ1-6; 7 bases agree with TRBD1. Germline V CDR1 and CDR2: LNHDA, SQIVND (reference sequence). With V trimmed by 4 bases and J by 6 bases, 6 bases remained unmatched. The CDR3 length is 15 residues. In DNA form, the CDR3 reads TGTGCCAGTAGTACCTCCTACAGGGGTAATTCACCCCTCCACTTT. It specifies CASSTSYRGNSPLHF.

This rearrangement joins TRBV18 to TRBJ2-7; 12 bases are a match to TRBD2. Germline values: CDR1 KGHSH, CDR2 LQKENI. The CDR3 runs to 16 residues. J lost 1 base, V lost 3 bases, and 4 bases had no gene match. The CDR3 protein is CASSPVLAGGSYEQYF. The CDR3 DNA sequence: TGTGCCAGCTCACCGGTACTAGCGGGGGGATCCTACGAGCAGTACTTC.

The chain links TRBV15 to TRBJ2-5; 8 bases align to TRBD1. Germline loops: CDR1 LNHNV, CDR2 YYDKDF (reference sequence). The trim removed 6 bases at V and 5 bases at J, leaving 8 bases unmatched. The CDR3 has 14 amino acids. CDR3 protein: CATRGRQGWETQYF. The CDR3 DNA reads TGTGCCACCAGGGGGCGACAGGGGTGGGAGACCCAGTACTTC.

Regarding this clone: The junction differs from germline at one of its ends, possibly a read error. This rearrangement joins TRBV20-1 to TRBJ2-1; 9 bases align to TRBD2. Germline CDR1 reads DFQATT; CDR2 reads SNEGSKA (reference sequence). This CDR3 is 18 amino acids long. The CDR3 reads CSASISRGGRLRGNEQFF. The CDR3 nucleotides are TGCAGCGCTAGTATCTCGCGGGGGGGACGATTGAGGGGCAATGAGCAGTTCTTC.

CDR3 nucleotides: TGTGCCAGCAGCTTATCGCAGGGCCCCTACAATGAGCAGTTCTTC. Protein: CASSLSQGPYNEQFF. The chain carries TRBV7-8 and TRBJ2-1, with D possibly TRBD1 on 5 matching bases. This CDR3 has 15 residues. Per the germline V gene, CDR1 is SGHVS and CDR2 is FQNEAQ. V lost 2 bases to trimming and J lost 2 bases, with 10 bases between them.